Included here is one T cell receptor (beta chain) sequence, with context. Its antigen is not known. The sample originates from a study of vaccination effects on CD4 cells after COVID-19. Study-wide results and caveats: Healthy vaccine recipients' vaccine-induced clones were almost all SARS-CoV-2 mono-reactive.

Method: immunoSEQ multiplex PCR; TCRdb's copy keeps in-frame clones and lacks some. The sample has over 80,000 clones, roughly 80% seen once. Trimming removed 10 bases from V and 7 bases from J, with 10 bases in between. CDR3 size: 11 residues. Germline V gene sequence: CDR1 MRHNA, CDR2 SNTAGT. Sequencing followed a ViraFEST assay step that expanded antigen-specific CD4+ T cells with viral peptide pools. Culturing for about 9 days preceded CD4+ T cell isolation. Participants were given two doses of BNT162b2 or mRNA-1273 vaccine. The rearrangement uses TRBV6-4 and TRBJ2-2; D gene ambiguous. The specimen comprised CD4+ T cells from PBMCs cultured with HCoV-OC43 spike peptides, sampled after COVID-19 vaccination. Stated subset: HCoV-OC43 spike overlapping peptide pool stimulation. The sequence came from a human donor who received a COVID-19 vaccine. CDR3 sequence: CATAQNGELFF. The CDR3 region has the DNA TGTGCCACCGCACAGAACGGGGAGCTGTTTTTT.